This is a list of T cell receptor beta chains from one sample in a study of blood T cell repertoires in COVID-19. Profiling relied on immunoSEQ multiplex PCR, and the TCRdb table lists in-frame clones only, not all of them. The sample consists of about 180,000 clones, 86% of them appearing once. The sequencing input was peripheral blood. All receptors derive from a woman in her thirties with active or convalescent COVID-19. Both conserved end residues are part of each CDR3. A D gene is named only where the DNA matches it firmly. For some rows the clone size is stated as once, few or many, or as a class when expanded; others skip it.

j_call: TRBJ2-5
clone_size: few
cdr3_length: 16
d_call: .
v_call: TRBV24-1
cdr3_aa: CATSDPRDSRRETQYF
cdr3_nt: TGTGCCACCAGTGATCCCCGGGACTCACGCCGAGAGACCCAGTACTTC

j_call: TRBJ1-3
clone_size: once
cdr3_length: 11
d_call: .
v_call: TRBV30
cdr3_aa: CARTAGNTIYF
cdr3_nt: TGTGCCCGGACTGCTGGAAACACCATATATTTT

j_call: TRBJ1-1
clone_size: .
cdr3_length: 15
d_call: TRBD1
v_call: TRBV5-1
cdr3_aa: CASSFIRGPNTEAFF
cdr3_nt: TGCGCCAGCAGCTTTATCAGGGGGCCCAACACTGAAGCTTTCTTT

j_call: TRBJ1-3
clone_size: .
cdr3_length: 14
d_call: .
v_call: TRBV2
cdr3_aa: CASSESRVGNTIYF
cdr3_nt: TGTGCCAGCAGTGAAAGCAGGGTTGGAAACACCATATATTTT

j_call: TRBJ2-1
clone_size: .
cdr3_length: 15
d_call: .
v_call: TRBV5-4
cdr3_aa: CASSLGSGAGGEQFF
cdr3_nt: TGTGCCAGCAGCTTGGGCAGCGGTGCCGGAGGTGAGCAGTTCTTC

j_call: TRBJ1-2
clone_size: once
cdr3_length: 15
d_call: .
v_call: TRBV18
cdr3_aa: CASSPPEGGNSNYTF
cdr3_nt: TGTGCCAGCTCACCACCCGAGGGGGGGAATTCGAACTACACCTTC

j_call: TRBJ2-3
clone_size: .
cdr3_length: 17
d_call: TRBD2
v_call: TRBV15
cdr3_aa: CATSRDPGSGRQDTQYF
cdr3_nt: TGTGCCACCAGCAGAGATCCGGGCAGCGGGAGACAAGATACGCAGTATTTT

j_call: TRBJ1-6
clone_size: .
cdr3_length: 14
d_call: TRBD1
v_call: TRBV6-6
cdr3_aa: CASSRGQDNSPLHF
cdr3_nt: TGTGCCAGCAGTCGGGGACAGGATAATTCACCCCTCCACTTT

j_call: TRBJ2-1
clone_size: .
cdr3_length: 14
d_call: TRBD2
v_call: TRBV27
cdr3_aa: CASSATSGSNEQFF
cdr3_nt: TGTGCCAGCAGTGCCACTAGCGGGAGCAATGAGCAGTTCTTC

j_call: TRBJ1-3
clone_size: .
cdr3_length: 13
d_call: .
v_call: TRBV28
cdr3_aa: CASSPTPQATIYF
cdr3_nt: TGTGCCAGCAGTCCGACCCCCCAGGCCACCATATATTTT

j_call: TRBJ1-6
clone_size: .
cdr3_length: 14
d_call: TRBD1
v_call: TRBV6-5
cdr3_aa: CATQSGTGPSPLHF
cdr3_nt: TGTGCCACCCAATCCGGGACAGGGCCTTCACCCCTCCACTTT

j_call: TRBJ1-1
clone_size: .
cdr3_length: 14
d_call: .
v_call: TRBV10-3
cdr3_aa: CAINSLGGNTEAFF
cdr3_nt: TGTGCCATCAACTCCCTGGGAGGGAACACTGAAGCTTTCTTT

j_call: TRBJ1-6
clone_size: .
cdr3_length: 10
d_call: .
v_call: TRBV20-1
cdr3_aa: CSAREDKIHF
cdr3_nt: TGCAGTGCTAGAGAGGACAAGATCCACTTT

j_call: TRBJ1-3
clone_size: few
cdr3_length: 16
d_call: TRBD1
v_call: TRBV7-9
cdr3_aa: CASSSDQPGQGHTIYF
cdr3_nt: TGTGCCAGCAGCTCTGACCAACCAGGACAGGGCCACACCATATATTTT

j_call: TRBJ2-2
clone_size: many
cdr3_length: 18
d_call: TRBD2
v_call: TRBV7-6
cdr3_aa: CASSTPGGGGTNTGELFF
cdr3_nt: TGTGCCAGCAGCACCCCGGGTGGGGGAGGGACGAACACCGGGGAGCTGTTTTTT

j_call: TRBJ2-3
clone_size: .
cdr3_length: 16
d_call: TRBD1
v_call: TRBV28
cdr3_aa: CASSFRPGQMTDTQYF
cdr3_nt: TGTGCCAGCAGTTTCCGACCGGGACAGATGACAGATACGCAGTATTTT

j_call: TRBJ1-1
clone_size: .
cdr3_length: 13
d_call: TRBD1
v_call: TRBV5-8
cdr3_aa: CASAGTGRGEAFF
cdr3_nt: TGTGCCAGCGCCGGGACAGGGAGAGGTGAAGCTTTCTTT

j_call: TRBJ2-7
clone_size: .
cdr3_length: 15
d_call: TRBD1
v_call: TRBV18
cdr3_aa: CASSLGTGGVYEQYF
cdr3_nt: TGTGCCAGCTCATTGGGGACAGGGGGCGTGTACGAGCAGTACTTC